Reported below is one T cell receptor (beta chain). Its specificity is not known. These data belong to a study of blood T cells in healthy people across ages. Combining a sample-barcoded 5' primer with a J-beta primer mix, a second PCR ran for roughly 6 to 12 cycles. TCRdb reanalysed the 5' RACE reads using MiXCR and keeps one entry per CDR3 protein. The profile shows 1.5 million to 2 million distinct CDR3 sequences, 34% of them singletons. Study-wide findings and caveats: There were more naive CD4+ cells and higher diversity in long-lived donors than in aged donors. It was not known whether donors were CMV positive (a possible confounder of expanded clonotype changes).

This clonotype was obtained from a woman aged 25 to 39 in good health. Material: blood.

The CDR3 DNA follows: TGTGCCAGCAGCTCTCAGGGACTAGCGGAAAATGAGCAGTTCTTC. It translates to CASSSQGLAENEQFF. The V call is TRBV7-3, the J call TRBJ2-1, with TRBD2 matching 11 bases. CDR3 length: 15 residues. V lost 4 bases and J lost 7; bases outside the gene matches: 6. CDR1 is SGHTA, CDR2 FQGTGA, per germline. Drawing the rest from reference TRBV7-3 and TRBJ2-1, the complete variable domain is GAGVSQTPSNKVTEKGKYVELRCDPISGHTALYWYRQSLGQGPEFLIYFQGTGAADDSGLPNDRFFAVRPEGSVSTLKIQRTERGDSAVYLCASSSQGLAENEQFFGPGTRLTVL.